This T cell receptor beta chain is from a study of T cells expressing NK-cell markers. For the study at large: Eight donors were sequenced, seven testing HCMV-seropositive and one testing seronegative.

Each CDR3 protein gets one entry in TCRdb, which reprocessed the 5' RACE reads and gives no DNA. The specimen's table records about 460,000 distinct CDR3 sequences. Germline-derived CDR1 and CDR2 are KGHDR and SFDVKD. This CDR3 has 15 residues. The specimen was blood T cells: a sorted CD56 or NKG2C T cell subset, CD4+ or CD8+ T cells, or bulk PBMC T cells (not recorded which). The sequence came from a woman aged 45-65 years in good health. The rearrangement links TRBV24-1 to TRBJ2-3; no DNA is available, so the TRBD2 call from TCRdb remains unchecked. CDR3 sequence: CATGQRERGRDTQYF.